The 23 T cell receptor delta chains below come from one sample, sequenced in a study of gamma-delta T cells after stem cell transplantation. TCRdb reanalyzed the RT-PCR reads using CATT. The sample shows roughly 2,000 delta-chain clones, 15% to 20% of them seen only once. Source material: gamma-delta T cells. Receptor source: a human donor. It is not recorded whose cells these are; they may come from a transplant donor.

Worth noting for this clone: A far larger clone is one base from this, pointing to a likely read error. V usage is TRDV2 and J usage is TRDJ1, with 7 bases that match TRDD3. This CDR3 has 22 residues. The V and J ends lost 2 bases and 0 bases, in that order; junction bases with no gene match: 26. Germline-derived CDR1 and CDR2 are GEAIGNYY and EKD. The CDR3 region has the DNA TGTGCCTGTGACAGGGTGAGGACGGACTGGGGATTAGGAGTTCGGTACACCGATAAACTCATCTTT. Its translation is CACDRVRTDWGLGVRYTDKLIF.

By sample fraction, this clone is medium-sized. This same CDR3 is encoded by further DNA sequences in the sample. This chain links TRDV2 with TRDJ3, with 13 bases that match TRDD3. The J segment lost 0 bases and the V segment lost 0 bases, leaving 16 bases of the junction unmatched. Germline CDR1 GEAIGNYY, CDR2 EKD. The CDR3 totals 24 residues. CDR3 amino acids: CACDTAFRTGGYERSSWDTRQMFF. CDR3 bases: TGTGCCTGTGACACCGCCTTCAGAACTGGGGGATACGAGAGAAGCTCCTGGGACACCCGACAGATGTTTTTC.

As concerns this clone: TCRdb attributes to this sequence the protein of a much larger clone, which differs from the DNA translation at residue 16; a read error is likely, and the protein displayed is translated from the DNA. The gene calls are TRDV2 and TRDJ1; 13 nucleotides align to TRDD3. Germline lookup yields CDR1 GEAIGNYY and CDR2 EKD. The CDR3 has 19 residues. The CDR3 loop reads CACDSVLGDTLVTTDNLIF. The CDR3 region has the DNA TGTGCCTGTGACTCCGTACTGGGGGATACGCTGGTTACCACCGATAACCTCATCTTT.

On this clone itself: A far more abundant clone sits one base away, making this likely a read error. The J gene is TRDJ1, the V gene TRDV2; the match to TRDD3 covers 7 bases. V trimming: 4 bases; J trimming: 1 base; junction bases outside the gene matches: 8. CDR1 is GEAIGNYY and CDR2 is EKD in the germline V gene. There are 15 residues in the CDR3. CDR3 residues: CACEKLGYTTDKLIF. CDR3 DNA: TGTGCCTGTGAGAAACTGGGGTATACCACCGATAAACTCATCTTT.

Remarks on this clone: The protein TCRdb lists belongs to a much larger clone and differs from this DNA's translation at residue 3, which points to a read error; the protein shown is made from the DNA. The chain couples TRDV2 to TRDJ1, with D perhaps TRDD2 or TRDD3 (7 bases each). From germline, CDR1 is GEAIGNYY and CDR2 EKD. The CDR3 covers 19 residues. The CDR3 DNA reads TGTGCCTTTGACACGGCGGGCTTTCCTACTGGGGCTTATGGCGATAAACTCATCTTT. It specifies CAFDTAGFPTGAYGDKLIF.

Only a few counts were recorded for this clone. The TCRdb protein comes from a much larger clone and disagrees with this DNA's translation at residue 14, likely due to a read error; the protein given here is derived from the DNA. This chain uses TRDV2 with TRDJ1; 11 nucleotides match TRDD3. The CDR3 is 18 residues long. Germline V gives CDR1 GEAIGNYY, CDR2 EKD. The trim removed 0 bases at V and 7 bases at J, leaving 15 bases unmatched. The CDR3 protein is CACDTLGASGGYSAKLIF. CDR3 sequence (DNA): TGTGCCTGTGACACCTTAGGGGCTTCTGGGGGATACTCCGCTAAACTCATCTTT.

There are a few counts of this clone. This is likely an artifact of a read error, given a far larger clone one base away. Other DNA sequences in this specimen translate into the identical CDR3. This chain joins TRDV2 and TRDJ1; TRDD3 matches 7 bases. CDR1 is GEAIGNYY, CDR2 EKD, per germline. This CDR3 comprises 19 residues. Trimming at V came to 1 base and at J to 4 bases, leaving 20 bases not matched to a gene. CDR3 sequence reads: CACDTAGFPTGAYGDKLIF. CDR3 coding DNA: TGTGCCTGTGACACGGCGGGCTTCCCTACTGGGGCTTATGGCGATAAACTCATCTTT.

CDR3 sequence: CACDSLLGDTLLDKLIF. CDR3 DNA: TGTGCCTGTGACTCATTACTGGGGGATACGCTGCTAGATAAACTCATCTTT. The chain employs TRDV2 and TRDJ1, with 13 bases aligning to TRDD3. CDR3 length equals 17 residues. Germline V gene data show CDR1 as GEAIGNYY and CDR2 as EKD. V lost 3 bases and J lost 5; bases outside the gene matches: 11.

With respect to this clone: TCRdb records a much larger clone's protein for this DNA, with a difference at residue 6 that likely arises from a read error; the protein given is the translation of the DNA. V and J are TRDV2 and TRDJ1, with 9 positions matching TRDD3. Losses at the gene ends were 3 bases for V and 3 bases for J; bases not matched to a gene: 13. In germline, CDR1 is GEAIGNYY, CDR2 EKD. This CDR3 comprises 17 residues. The CDR3 nucleotides read TGTGCCTGTGACTCTATGGACGGGGGGATACTCTCCGATAAACTCATCTTT. Translating it yields CACDSMDGGILSDKLIF.

This clone has only a few counts. TCRdb has a much larger clone's protein, which differs at residue 6 from the translation of this DNA, likely because of a read error; what is shown is the protein translated from the DNA. The gene calls are TRDV2 and TRDJ1; 13 nucleotides line up with TRDD3. Trimming took 3 bases from V and 1 from J; bases not matched to a gene: 13. Germline V gives CDR1 GEAIGNYY, CDR2 EKD. CDR3 length: 19 residues. The CDR3 DNA follows: TGTGCCTGTGACTCCCTACTGGGGGATACGCTGGTTACCACCGATAAACTCATCTTT. This gives the protein CACDSLLGDTLVTTDKLIF.

This clone is classed as large (0.1 to 1%). V gene TRDV2 combines with J gene TRDJ1; 12 bases match TRDD3. CDR3 length: 15 amino acids. V trimming: 2 bases; J trimming: 4 bases; junction bases outside the gene matches: 4. Germline CDR1 is GEAIGNYY and CDR2 is EKD. The CDR3 DNA follows: TGTGCCTGTGACATACTGGGGGATACAGGCGATAAACTCATCTTT. The encoded protein is CACDILGDTGDKLIF.

A word on this clone: A read error may be the cause here, since a much bigger clone is one base away. V is TRDV2 and J is TRDJ1, with 8 bases identical to TRDD3. This CDR3 contains 24 residues. Losses at the gene ends were 3 bases for V and 1 base for J; bases not matched to a gene: 33. Germline loops: CDR1 GEAIGNYY, CDR2 EKD. CDR3 sequence: CACDPVLVPTQVSLLGAVTDKLIF. For the CDR3, the DNA is TGTGCCTGTGACCCCGTGCTAGTCCCAACCCAAGTTTCGTTACTGGGGGCAGTCACCGATAAACTCATCTTT.

As regards this clone: This probably arose from a read error, given a far larger clone one base away. The same CDR3 arises from other DNA sequences in this sample as well. The rearrangement uses TRDV2 and TRDJ1; 11 bases fit TRDD3. In germline, CDR1 is GEAIGNYY, CDR2 EKD. The CDR3 consists of 24 residues. V dropped 7 bases and J dropped 2; count of bases not matched to a gene: 35. Here the CDR3 reads CACDPLGGGGYADSRLVQTDKLIF. The CDR3 DNA reads TGTGCCTGCGACCCACTCGGGGGTGGGGGATACGCCGATTCACGGTTAGTACAGACCGATAAACTCATCTTT.

This clone has a handful of counts. TCRdb attributes to this sequence the protein of a much larger clone, which differs from the DNA translation at residue 4; a read error is likely, and the protein displayed is translated from the DNA. V gene TRDV2 combines with J gene TRDJ1; 11 bases map to TRDD3. There are 18 residues in the CDR3. Germline-derived CDR1 and CDR2 are GEAIGNYY and EKD. As DNA, the CDR3 is TGTGCCTGTGGCACCTTAGGGGCTTCTGGGGGATACTCCGATAAACTCATCTTT. Its translation is CACGTLGASGGYSDKLIF.

This clone is categorized as medium-sized. This sample also contains other DNA sequences that code for the same CDR3. The chain recombines TRDV2 with TRDJ1; 10 nucleotides align to TRDD3. Germline trimming cut 0 bases from V and 3 bases from J; bases unmatched to any gene: 12. The CDR3 has 18 residues. Germline loops: CDR1 GEAIGNYY, CDR2 EKD. Here the CDR3 DNA reads TGTGCCTGTGACACCTTACTGGGGGATCCGACCTCCCCCGATAAACTCATCTTT. Residues: CACDTLLGDPTSPDKLIF.

This clone has only a few counts. The gene calls are TRDV2 and TRDJ1; 8 bases are shared with TRDD3. V lost 0 bases, J lost 1 base, and 3 bases stayed unmatched. Germline V gene sequence: CDR1 GEAIGNYY, CDR2 EKD. The CDR3 length is 15 residues. This chain's CDR3 is CACDTLGDPTDKLIF. The DNA of the CDR3 is TGTGCCTGTGACACCCTGGGGGACCCCACCGATAAACTCATCTTT.

Concerning this clone itself: A far larger clone is a single base away, which makes a read error likely. The CDR3 sequence is CACDTTSTGGFNTWDTRQMFF. The CDR3 region has the DNA TGTGCCTGTGACACCACGAGTACTGGGGGGTTTAACACCTGGGACACCCGACAGATGTTTTTC. The chain has TRDV2 and TRDJ3; 8 positions agree with TRDD3. Trimming at V came to 0 bases and at J to 2 bases, leaving 14 bases not matched to a gene. The CDR3 covers 21 residues. Germline V gene data show CDR1 as GEAIGNYY and CDR2 as EKD.

Notes on this clone: A far more abundant clone sits one base away, making this likely a read error. This chain connects TRDV2 to TRDJ3; 10 nucleotides agree with TRDD3. In germline, CDR1 is GEAIGNYY, CDR2 EKD. The CDR3 length is 21 residues. The CDR3 DNA is TGTGCCTGTGACACAATCGGTAACTGGGGGATGAATGACTGGGGCACCCGACAGATGTTTTTC. Translated, it gives CACDTIGNWGMNDWGTRQMFF.

As to this clone: With only one base between it and a far larger clone, this is likely a read error. The rearrangement uses TRDV2 and TRDJ3, with 8 bases aligning to TRDD3. The CDR3 is 21 residues long. Looked up from germline, CDR1 is GEAIGNYY and CDR2 is EKD. CDR3 in amino acids: CACDTASTGGFNTWDTLQMFF. Written as DNA, the CDR3 is TGTGCCTGTGACACCGCGAGTACTGGGGGGTTTAACACCTGGGACACCCTACAGATGTTTTTC.

This clone was counted only a few times. The protein held in TCRdb is that of a much larger clone and does not match this DNA's translation at residue 4, likely because of a read error; the protein shown is translated from the DNA. V gene TRDV2 combines with J gene TRDJ1; 8 bases are a match to TRDD3. Germline CDR1 reads GEAIGNYY; CDR2 reads EKD. The CDR3 covers 20 residues. Here the CDR3 DNA reads TGTGCCTGTTACACCGTTGAGATGGGGGATCCAAACTTAAACACCGATAAACTCATCTTT. It codes for CACYTVEMGDPNLNTDKLIF.

As to this clone: Translating this DNA gives a protein that differs at residue 3 from the TCRdb one, which belongs to a much larger clone; a read error is likely, and the protein shown is this translation. V and J are TRDV2 and TRDJ1, with a tentative D call TRDD3 (6 bases). Germline values: CDR1 GEAIGNYY, CDR2 EKD. The CDR3 has 19 amino acids. The CDR3 reads CARDTLAGDWDQADDKLIF. As DNA, the CDR3 is TGTGCCCGTGACACTTTGGCCGGAGACTGGGACCAGGCGGACGATAAACTCATCTTT.

This clone occurred a few times. TCRdb assigns this DNA the protein of a much larger clone, which departs from its translation at residue 15; this likely reflects a read error, and the protein shown comes from translating the DNA. The chain couples TRDV2 to TRDJ1, with 9 positions matching TRDD3. The germline V gene encodes CDR1 GEAIGNYY and CDR2 EKD. The CDR3 spans 19 residues. For the CDR3, the DNA is TGTGCCTGTGACACCCTCCGTGGGGGGGGATACCACGACACCGCTAAACTCATCTTT. Translating gives CACDTLRGGGYHDTAKLIF.

Within the sample, this clone is medium-sized (0.01 to 0.1%). The same CDR3 can be traced to other DNA sequences in this sample. The rearrangement joins TRDV2 to TRDJ1; TRDD3 agrees at 8 bases. V lost 3 bases to trimming and J lost 0 bases; unmatched junction nucleotides: 5. This CDR3 spans 15 amino acids. The germline V gene encodes CDR1 GEAIGNYY and CDR2 EKD. CDR3 region: CACDPLLGDTDKLIF. In nucleotides, the CDR3 is TGTGCCTGTGACCCATTACTGGGGGACACCGATAAACTCATCTTT.